These 10 T cell receptor beta chains originate from one sample sequenced in a study of cytomegalovirus exposure and HLA in healthy donors. Use of 60 Vbeta and 13 Jbeta primers characterized the PCR. Sequenced by immunoSEQ multiplex PCR; TCRdb stores in-frame clones only, minus some. The top ten clones hold 12% of a sample with some 56,000 clones, around three fifths of them seen once. The sample consisted of PBMCs. The receptor set was obtained from a human donor in good health.

The chain employs TRBV18 and TRBJ1-2; 7 nucleotides line up with TRBD1. Losses at the gene ends were 6 bases for V and 8 bases for J; bases not matched to a gene: 15. CDR1 is KGHSH, CDR2 LQKENI, per germline. The CDR3 totals 15 residues. The CDR3 sequence: CASSIEGTATYGYTF. For the CDR3, the DNA is TGTGCCAGCTCTATCGAGGGGACAGCTACTTACGGCTACACCTTC.

The chain is built from TRBV5-1 and TRBJ2-5; TRBD2 agrees at 12 bases. Per germline, CDR1 SGHRS and CDR2 YFSETQ. Germline trimming cut 4 bases from V and 2 bases from J; bases unmatched to any gene: 6. The CDR3 is 16 residues long. This CDR3 reads CASSLLTSGGQETQYF. For the CDR3, the DNA is TGCGCCAGCAGCCTGCTGACTAGCGGGGGACAAGAGACCCAGTACTTC.

The chain recombines TRBV5-6 with TRBJ1-1; D remains unclear. Germline CDR1 reads SGHDT; CDR2 reads YYEEEE. V lost 3 bases and J lost 0, with 9 bases in between. The CDR3 has 14 residues. The chain's CDR3 is CASSYNYLNTEAFF. The CDR3 DNA reads as TGTGCCAGCAGCTATAACTACTTGAACACTGAAGCTTTCTTT.

The gene calls are TRBV19 and TRBJ1-4, with D perhaps matching TRBD1 (5 bases). Germline V CDR1 and CDR2: LNHDA, SQIVND (reference sequence). V lost 6 bases to trimming and J lost 5 bases, with 10 bases between them. The CDR3 totals 13 residues. CDR3: CASRGLMNEKLFF. CDR3 nucleotides: TGTGCCAGTAGGGGACTCATGAATGAAAAACTGTTTTTT.

For the CDR3, the DNA is TGTGCCAGCAGCTCCCCAGCGGGGGGGACAGATACGCAGTATTTT. Translation: CASSSPAGGTDTQYF. This rearrangement joins TRBV7-3 to TRBJ2-3; 10 bases are shared with TRBD2. Germline V gene data show CDR1 as SGHTA and CDR2 as FQGTGA. CDR3 length: 15 amino acids. The V segment lost 4 bases and the J segment 3 bases; nucleotides outside the gene matches: 4.

This sequence joins TRBV2 and TRBJ1-5; D may be TRBD1 (5 bases). V lost 7 bases to trimming and J lost 0 bases, with 7 bases between them. The CDR3 contains 13 residues. CDR1 and CDR2 from the germline V gene are SNHLY and FYNNEI. CDR3 sequence: CASTRDSNQPQHF. In DNA, the CDR3 is TGTGCCAGCACCAGGGATAGCAATCAGCCCCAGCATTTT.

V usage is TRBV7-3 and J usage is TRBJ1-1; D is unresolved. Trimming left V 0 bases short and J 6 bases short, with 8 bases between. Germline values: CDR1 SGHTA, CDR2 FQGTGA. This CDR3 spans 13 amino acids. CDR3 protein: CASSLTAGSEAFF. The CDR3 DNA reads as TGTGCCAGCAGCTTAACGGCCGGGTCTGAAGCTTTCTTT.

This rearrangement joins TRBV7-9 to TRBJ1-1, with TRBD1 matching over 7 bases. Germline assignment: CDR1 SEHNR and CDR2 FQNEAQ (reference sequence). This CDR3 has 15 residues. V trimming: 3 bases; J trimming: 5 bases; junction bases outside the gene matches: 9. The CDR3 nucleotides read TGTGCCAGCAGCTTTTTACAGACAGGGCGGACTGAAGCTTTCTTT. This codes for CASSFLQTGRTEAFF.

J is TRBJ2-7 and V is TRBV12-5; the D gene is possibly TRBD2 (6 bases). This CDR3 is built from 16 residues. The germline V gene has CDR1 LGHNT and CDR2 FRNRAP. Trimming took off 2 bases at V and 2 bases at J, with 16 bases between the two ends. The DNA of the CDR3 is TGTGCTAGTGGTTTGCCTTCCGGGACTGTCACCTACGAGCAGTACTTC. It yields the protein CASGLPSGTVTYEQYF.

V and J are TRBV14 and TRBJ2-3; 8 nucleotides match TRBD1. V shed 5 bases, J shed 0 bases, and the junction held 4 bases outside the gene matches. Germline assignment: CDR1 SGHDN and CDR2 FVKESK. The CDR3 runs to 15 residues. The CDR3 here is CASSGQGYSTDTQYF. In nucleotides, the CDR3 is TGTGCCAGCAGCGGACAGGGTTATAGCACAGATACGCAGTATTTT.